The clone carrying this T cell receptor beta chain turned up a few times. Its antigen is as yet unknown. V was pared by 7 bases and J by 5 bases, with 6 bases of the junction left unmatched. The CDR3 sequence is 15 residues long. This specimen comes from a study of T-cell memory formation after mild COVID-19. Study details: Largely, TCR clusters stayed within a single donor.

TCRdb processed the 5' RACE reads anew with MiXCR; each CDR3 protein has one entry. The sample contains about 470,000 distinct CDR3 sequences, roughly 25% of which appear only once. Findings and caveats of the study: Chiefly within CM and EM were the contracting CD4+ clones; CD8+ ones were within EMRA. The study found balanced CD4/CD8 in clones contracting day 15 to 85 and a CD4+ lean in later expanders.

Sequenced material: PBMCs or a T cell subset sorted from them (not recorded which). This receptor was identified in an adult woman who had mild COVID-19 (a few samples of this study predate the infection). Cell type and time point are not known. This chain uses TRBV12-3 or TRBV12-4 with TRBJ2-1, with TRBD2 matching 12 bases. The CDR3 DNA reads as TGTGCCAGCATTCCTAGCGGGAGGGGGAACAATGAGCAGTTCTTC. Translating gives CASIPSGRGNNEQFF.